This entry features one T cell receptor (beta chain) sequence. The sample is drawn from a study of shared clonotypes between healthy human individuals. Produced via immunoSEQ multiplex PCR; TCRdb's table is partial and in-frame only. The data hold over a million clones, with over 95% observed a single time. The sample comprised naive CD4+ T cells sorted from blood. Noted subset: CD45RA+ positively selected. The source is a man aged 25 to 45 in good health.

This CDR3 is CASSLLTSGRALVFF. The CDR3 DNA is TGTGCCAGCAGTTTATTGACTAGCGGGAGGGCCTTGGTGTTCTTC. The rearrangement links TRBV27 to TRBJ2-1, with 14 bases fitting TRBD2. V shed 1 base and J 15 bases; nucleotides not matched to a gene: 8. Germline V gene sequence: CDR1 MNHEY, CDR2 SMNVEV (reference sequence). The CDR3 runs 15 residues.